A selection of T cell receptor beta chains follows, all from one sample in a study of blood T cells in healthy people across ages. TCRdb re-called the 5' RACE reads through MiXCR, storing one row per CDR3 protein. The table has hundreds of thousands of distinct CDR3 sequences, under 30% seen once. The material sequenced was blood. All receptors come from an elderly woman in good health. The CDR3 runs from the conserved cysteine through the conserved F or W. Fields, in order: clone size, V gene, J gene, D gene, CDR3 DNA, CDR3 protein. D genes are given only for firm matches. Only some rows state a clone size, as once, few, many or a class for expanded clones.

size: many; V: TRBV7-2; J: TRBJ2-5; D: -; DNA: TGTGCCAGCAGCTTAATCCGGGTAGGCCCCAGAGGGGAGCAGTACTTC; CDR3: CASSLIRVGPRGEQYF
size: few; V: TRBV11-3; J: TRBJ2-3; D: TRBD2; DNA: TGTGCCAGCAGCCCCTCGGCGGGGGGGAGTACAGATACGCAGTATTTT; CDR3: CASSPSAGGSTDTQYF
size: many; V: TRBV7-2; J: TRBJ2-1; D: -; DNA: TGTGCCAGCAGCAGGGGGGCGGGAAGCTCCTACAATGAGCAGTTCTTC; CDR3: CASSRGAGSSYNEQFF
size: few; V: TRBV6-5; J: TRBJ1-1; D: TRBD1; DNA: TGTGCCAGCAGCCGCGATCTACAGGGGGCCACTGAAGCTTTCTTT; CDR3: CASSRDLQGATEAFF
size: -; V: TRBV20-1; J: TRBJ2-1; D: TRBD2; DNA: TGCAGTGCTAGAGATCCATCTAGCGGGGAAGATGAGCAGTTCTTC; CDR3: CSARDPSSGEDEQFF
size: -; V: TRBV9; J: TRBJ2-5; D: -; DNA: TGTGCCAGCGGCGTTGGACCAAAGGGGGAGAACCAGTACTTC; CDR3: CASGVGPKGENQYF
size: many; V: TRBV5-1; J: TRBJ1-1; D: TRBD1; DNA: TGCGCCAGCAGCGAGGGACAGCTTCGTAACACTGAAGCTTTCTTT; CDR3: CASSEGQLRNTEAFF
size: many; V: TRBV6-2/TRBV6-3; J: TRBJ2-4; D: -; DNA: TGTGCCAGCAGTTACTTGGGGGTCAAAAACATTCAGTACTTC; CDR3: CASSYLGVKNIQYF
size: -; V: TRBV6-5; J: TRBJ1-4; D: -; DNA: TGTGCCAGCACGAGGACATACGCAACTAATGAAAAACTGTTTTTT; CDR3: CASTRTYATNEKLFF
size: -; V: TRBV7-2; J: TRBJ2-4; D: -; DNA: TGTGCCAGCAGCGGTACAGGTGGCCCAAACATTCAGTACTTC; CDR3: CASSGTGGPNIQYF
size: many; V: TRBV4-1; J: TRBJ2-7; D: -; DNA: TGCGCCAGCAGCCAACTGGACAGCGCATCCTACGAGCAGTACTTC; CDR3: CASSQLDSASYEQYF
size: many; V: TRBV20-1; J: TRBJ2-7; D: -; DNA: TGCAGTGCTAGAGACCGAACAGGGAGGCACGAGCAGTACTTC; CDR3: CSARDRTGRHEQYF
size: few; V: TRBV3-1; J: TRBJ1-2; D: -; DNA: TGTGCCAGCAGCCAAGGGGACTTTGGCTACACCTTC; CDR3: CASSQGDFGYTF
size: -; V: TRBV9; J: TRBJ2-2; D: -; DNA: TGTGCCAGCAGCGCCTTGGAGTTTTCGAACACCGGGGAGCTGTTTTTT; CDR3: CASSALEFSNTGELFF
size: many; V: TRBV7-2; J: TRBJ2-1; D: TRBD2; DNA: TGTGCCAGCAGCTCCGACCCAGCGGGGTTCTACAATGAGCAGTTCTTC; CDR3: CASSSDPAGFYNEQFF
size: -; V: TRBV6-5; J: TRBJ1-3; D: TRBD1; DNA: TGTGCCAGCAGTTACTCGCCTCCAGGACAGGGCCCTGGAAACACCATATATTTT; CDR3: CASSYSPPGQGPGNTIYF
size: many; V: TRBV2; J: TRBJ2-7; D: TRBD1; DNA: TGTGCCAGCACCTTCGGACAGGGTGGCGAGCAGTACTTC; CDR3: CASTFGQGGEQYF
size: many; V: TRBV7-3; J: TRBJ2-3; D: TRBD2; DNA: TGTGCCAGCAGCTTAACTGGAGCGGGGGGCGCCCGCACAGATACGCAGTATTTT; CDR3: CASSLTGAGGARTDTQYF
size: many; V: TRBV30; J: TRBJ2-1; D: -; DNA: TGTGCCTGGAGTGCTTCTCAGGGTGAGCAGTTCTTC; CDR3: CAWSASQGEQFF
size: -; V: TRBV5-1; J: TRBJ2-1; D: TRBD2; DNA: TGCGCCAGCAGCTTCAGCCCTAGCGGGGGGGCCGACAATGAGCAGTTCTTC; CDR3: CASSFSPSGGADNEQFF
size: -; V: TRBV4-2; J: TRBJ1-6; D: -; DNA: TGTGCCAGCAGCCAAGTAAATTCGGACGGCAAGTCCCTCCACTTT; CDR3: CASSQVNSDGKSLHF
size: once; V: TRBV20-1; J: TRBJ2-7; D: -; DNA: TGCAGTGCTAGTTCTGGCGGGGGCTGGGGCTCCTACGAGCAGTACTTC; CDR3: CSASSGGGWGSYEQYF
size: many; V: TRBV6-2/TRBV6-3; J: TRBJ1-2; D: TRBD1; DNA: TGTGCCAGCATGCGGACAGGAACTTATGGCTACACCTTC; CDR3: CASMRTGTYGYTF
size: many; V: TRBV21-1; J: TRBJ2-7; D: -; DNA: TGTGCCAGCAGCCCAAACGAGGCAGGTAGACACGAGCAGTACTTC; CDR3: CASSPNEAGRHEQYF
size: many; V: TRBV4-2; J: TRBJ2-1; D: -; DNA: TGTGCCAGCAGCCAGAAGGACGGAATAATCTCCTACAATGAGCAGTTCTTC; CDR3: CASSQKDGIISYNEQFF
size: many; V: TRBV6-2/TRBV6-3; J: TRBJ1-2; D: -; DNA: TGTGCCAGCACCTTGGAGGGACGGTCTAACTATGGCTACACCTTC; CDR3: CASTLEGRSNYGYTF
size: -; V: TRBV5-1; J: TRBJ1-1; D: -; DNA: TGCGCCAGCAGCCGGGAGGGCAGGTCCACTGAAGCTTTCTTT; CDR3: CASSREGRSTEAFF
size: -; V: TRBV20-1; J: TRBJ2-3; D: TRBD2; DNA: TGCAGTGCTAGCGGCGGTAGCGGGACAGATACGCAGTATTTT; CDR3: CSASGGSGTDTQYF
size: many; V: TRBV6-2/TRBV6-3; J: TRBJ2-7; D: TRBD2; DNA: TGTGCCAGCAGACGCCCCACTAGCGGGGGTCTCCGTGACTCCTACGAGCAGTACTTC; CDR3: CASRRPTSGGLRDSYEQYF
size: few; V: TRBV18; J: TRBJ2-6; D: TRBD2; DNA: TGTGCCAGCTCACCGATGGCGGGGGGTTCTGGGGCCAACGTCCTGACTTTC; CDR3: CASSPMAGGSGANVLTF
size: few; V: TRBV5-1; J: TRBJ1-1; D: -; DNA: TGCGCCAGCGGCCCGGGTCGAAACCTGATGAACACTGAAGCTTTCTTT; CDR3: CASGPGRNLMNTEAFF
size: many; V: TRBV7-8; J: TRBJ2-5; D: -; DNA: TGTGCCAGCAGTTTCATACCGGGACCGGGTCGTGCGACCCAGTACTTC; CDR3: CASSFIPGPGRATQYF
size: -; V: TRBV7-2; J: TRBJ2-1; D: -; DNA: TGTGCCAGCAGCTTAACAGGGTCCCCCTCCTACAATGAGCAGTTCTTC; CDR3: CASSLTGSPSYNEQFF